These 20 T cell receptor beta chains were all obtained from the same sample, sequenced in a study of shared clonotypes between healthy human individuals. CD8 cells regarded as naive lacked CD45RO, were positively chosen for CCR7, and omitted terminally differentiated effector memory CD45RA+ cells. TCRdb's copy holds only in-frame clones and misses some; the assay was immunoSEQ multiplex PCR. This table has nearly 2 million clones, roughly 95% appearing once. The source material was naive CD8+ T cells sorted from blood. These receptor sequences come from a man younger than 35 in good health.

This sequence joins TRBV7-6 and TRBJ1-3; D perhaps matches TRBD1 (5 bases). Trimming removed 4 bases at V and 0 bases at J, with 13 bases between. The CDR3 loop spans 16 amino acids. Germline CDR1 and CDR2: SGHVS and FNYEAQ. DNA of the CDR3: TGTGCCAGCAGCTCCACCGGGGGAACCTCTGGAAACACCATATATTTT. Amino acid sequence: CASSSTGGTSGNTIYF.

The genes are TRBV25-1 and TRBJ2-5, with D maybe TRBD2 (5 bases). The CDR3 has 14 amino acids. Germline V gene lookup returns CDR1 MGHDK and CDR2 SYGVNS. Deletions cut 3 bases from V and 5 bases from J, with 13 bases between. This chain's CDR3 is CASSDTRVWETQYF. The CDR3 DNA is TGTGCCAGCAGTGATACGAGGGTCTGGGAGACCCAGTACTTC.

This sequence joins TRBV13 and TRBJ2-2; 8 nucleotides agree with TRBD1. The ends lost 4 bases at V and 5 bases at J; junction bases unmatched: 9. The CDR3 consists of 16 residues. Germline assignment: CDR1 PRHDT and CDR2 FYEKMQ (reference sequence). The chain's CDR3 is CASSSMDRDPTGELFF. DNA for the CDR3: TGTGCCAGCAGCTCAATGGACAGGGACCCTACCGGGGAGCTGTTTTTT.

The chain has TRBV6-1 and TRBJ2-1, with D perhaps matching TRBD2 (6 bases). The CDR3 extends over 14 amino acids. V lost 6 bases and J 9 bases, leaving 18 bases between the germline ends. The germline V gene encodes CDR1 MNHNS and CDR2 SASEGT. CDR3 nucleotide sequence: TGTGCCAGCAGCCCAACGGCGGGATCGGTTGAGCAGTTCTTC. Its protein is CASSPTAGSVEQFF.

J is TRBJ2-3 and V is TRBV7-2; the match to TRBD1 covers 9 bases. V shed 0 bases and J 9 bases; nucleotides not matched to a gene: 7. The CDR3 runs 15 residues. The germline gives CDR1 SGHTA, CDR2 FQGNSA. The CDR3 DNA reads as TGTGCCAGCAGCTTAGCAGGACAGGGGCGTGGAACGCAGTATTTT. As protein: CASSLAGQGRGTQYF.

The V gene is TRBV7-9, the J gene TRBJ2-3; no reliable D call. From germline, CDR1 is SEHNR and CDR2 FQNEAQ (reference sequence). With 6 bases removed from V and 6 bases from J, the gap between germline ends came to 10 bases. CDR3 length: 12 residues. Here the CDR3 reads CASSGIIDTQYF. The CDR3 bases are TGTGCCAGCAGTGGGATCATTGATACGCAGTATTTT.

A word on this clone: Other DNA sequences from this sample encode an identical CDR3 as well. The rearrangement joins TRBV4-1 to TRBJ2-2; D ambiguous. Germline V gene data show CDR1 as MGHRA and CDR2 as YSYEKL. CDR3 length: 13 residues. Trimming cost V 0 bases and J 6 bases, with 5 bases left between them. DNA for the CDR3: TGCGCCAGCAGCCAAGAGAGTCCCGGGGAGCTGTTTTTT. Its protein is CASSQESPGELFF.

The gene calls are TRBV4-3 and TRBJ1-2, with unresolved D. Germline CDR1 LGHNA, CDR2 YSLEER. This CDR3 region has 15 residues. Trimming shortened V by 0 bases and J by 3 bases, and 11 bases separated the two germline ends. The CDR3 bases are TGCGCCAGCAGCCAAGATCCGGCGACGGACTATGGCTACACCTTC. Its protein is CASSQDPATDYGYTF.

In this sample, this clone turned up once. The rearrangement joins TRBV10-3 to TRBJ2-7; 7 bases match TRBD1. With 3 bases clipped from V and 3 bases from J, the junction kept 8 bases outside the gene matches. Germline CDR1 reads ENHRY; CDR2 reads SYGVKD. This CDR3 has 15 amino acids. The CDR3 loop is CAISDLGGKGYEQYF. The DNA for the CDR3 is TGTGCCATCAGTGATTTAGGGGGCAAGGGCTACGAGCAGTACTTC.

The V and J genes are TRBV11-1 and TRBJ2-2; D is undetermined. V was cut by 4 bases and J by 0 bases, with 6 bases left in between. Germline V gene lookup returns CDR1 SGHAT and CDR2 FQDESV (reference sequence). This CDR3 region has 14 residues. The CDR3 here is CASSSDTNTGELFF. Here the CDR3 DNA reads TGTGCCAGCAGCTCGGATACGAACACCGGGGAGCTGTTTTTT.

This clone was seen only once. This chain joins TRBV5-6 and TRBJ2-7; D call uncertain. Trimming left V 0 bases short and J 7 bases short, with 8 bases between. The CDR3 contains 12 residues. Germline loops: CDR1 SGHDT, CDR2 YYEEEE. CDR3 bases: TGTGCCAGCAGCTTGGGCTTACGGGAGCAGTACTTC. Residues: CASSLGLREQYF. Complete variable domain (other parts from reference TRBV5-6 and TRBJ2-7): DAGVTQSPTHLIKTRGQQVTLRCSPKSGHDTVSWYQQALGQGPQFIFQYYEEEERQRGNFPDRFSGHQFPNYSSELNVNALLLGDSALYLCASSLGLREQYFGPGTRLTVT.

As for this clone: The same CDR3 can be traced to other DNA sequences in this sample. The chain combines TRBV7-6 with TRBJ1-2; D is unresolved. Germline V gives CDR1 SGHVS, CDR2 FNYEAQ. V lost 5 bases and J lost 5, with 12 bases in between. The CDR3 is made up of 13 amino acids. Here the CDR3 DNA reads TGTGCCAGCAGCCCGAGTTGGGATTATGGCTACACCTTC. Its protein product is CASSPSWDYGYTF. Combining the CDR3 with reference TRBV7-6 and TRBJ1-2 gives the whole variable domain GAGVSQSPRYKVTKRGQDVALRCDPISGHVSLYWYRQALGQGPEFLTYFNYEAQQDKSGLPNDRFSAERPEGSISTLTIQRTEQRDSAMYRCASSPSWDYGYTFGSGTRLTVV.

V usage is TRBV28 and J usage is TRBJ1-1; D gene ambiguous. Looked up from germline, CDR1 is MDHEN and CDR2 is SYDVKM. CDR3 size: 13 residues. Trimming took off 6 bases at V and 2 bases at J, with 10 bases between the two ends. The CDR3 here is CASRTLGNTEAFF. CDR3 coding DNA: TGTGCCAGCAGAACTTTGGGAAACACTGAAGCTTTCTTT.

CDR3 in amino acids: CASSPVGGDYTGELFF. The CDR3 DNA sequence: TGTGCCAGCTCACCAGTGGGAGGCGACTACACCGGGGAGCTGTTTTTT. This chain joins TRBV18 and TRBJ2-2; D may be TRBD2 (6 bases). The CDR3 totals 16 residues. Germline values: CDR1 KGHSH, CDR2 LQKENI. Trimming took off 2 bases at V and 3 bases at J, with 13 bases between the two ends.

This clone was recorded once. The chain is built from TRBV25-1 and TRBJ1-4; unclear D gene. The CDR3 sequence is 17 residues long. CDR1 is MGHDK, CDR2 SYGVNS, per germline. The V and J ends lost 2 bases and 0 bases respectively, with 13 bases between them. CDR3 amino acids: CASSETGVGATNEKLFF. DNA of the CDR3: TGTGCCAGCAGTGAAACGGGAGTGGGTGCAACTAATGAAAAACTGTTTTTT. The full variable domain, in which reference TRBV25-1 and TRBJ1-4 provide the parts outside the CDR3, is EADIYQTPRYLVIGTGKKITLECSQTMGHDKMYWYQQDPGMELHLIHYSYGVNSTEKGDLSSESTVSRIRTEHFPLTLESARPSHTSQYLCASSETGVGATNEKLFFGSGTQLSVL.

The chain recombines TRBV2 with TRBJ2-1; no clear D gene. This CDR3 has 10 residues. Trimming left V 7 bases short and J 6 bases short, with 4 bases between. Germline assignment: CDR1 SNHLY and CDR2 FYNNEI. The CDR3 spells CASTANEQFF. CDR3 nucleotides: TGTGCCAGCACCGCCAATGAGCAGTTCTTC. Complete variable domain (other parts from reference TRBV2 and TRBJ2-1): EPEVTQTPSHQVTQMGQEVILRCVPISNHLYFYWYRQILGQKVEFLVSFYNNEISEKSEIFDDQFSVERPDGSNFTLKIRSTKLEDSAMYFCASTANEQFFGPGTRLTVL.

For this clone: This sample includes further DNA sequences coding for the same CDR3. The chain employs TRBV9 and TRBJ1-2; 7 bases map to TRBD1. Germline loops: CDR1 SGDLS, CDR2 YYNGEE. This CDR3 spans 13 amino acids. The junction had 5 bases not matched to a gene; V was cut back by 3 bases and J by 6 bases. CDR3 sequence reads: CASSAGGVNGYTF. Written as DNA, the CDR3 is TGTGCCAGCAGCGCAGGGGGGGTTAATGGCTACACCTTC.

The chain carries TRBV27 and TRBJ2-3; D tentatively fits TRBD1 or TRBD2 (5 bases each). The V gene lost 5 bases and the J gene lost 9 bases, with 24 bases spanning the gap. CDR1 and CDR2 (germline): MNHEY, SMNVEV (reference sequence). The CDR3 contains 16 residues. In nucleotides, the CDR3 is TGTGCCAGCAGTCCCGACTCCGGGACGACCTTAAGGACGCAGTATTTT. Translating gives CASSPDSGTTLRTQYF.

This clone was observed a single time. J is TRBJ1-1 and V is TRBV10-1; D gene uncertain. Trimming removed 0 bases from V and 3 bases from J, with 20 bases in between. The CDR3 sequence is 18 residues long. Per the germline V gene, CDR1 is WNHNN and CDR2 is SYGVQD (reference sequence). The CDR3 spells CASSESGLADEEDTEAFF. Here the CDR3 DNA reads TGCGCCAGCAGTGAGTCGGGTTTGGCAGACGAGGAGGACACTGAAGCTTTCTTT.

The chain uses TRBV4-3 and TRBJ1-4, with D possibly TRBD1 on 6 matching bases. Between the trimmed V and J ends, which lost 3 bases and 4 bases, there was a span of 12 bases. Germline assignment: CDR1 LGHNA and CDR2 YSLEER. This CDR3 comprises 15 residues. The CDR3 is CASSHGTGYNEKLFF. CDR3 DNA sequence: TGCGCCAGCAGCCATGGCACAGGGTATAATGAAAAACTGTTTTTT.